Each of the 4 T cell receptor beta chains below was sequenced from the same sample in a study of shared clonotypes between healthy human individuals. Some clones are missing from TCRdb's copy, which holds only in-frame ones; the method was immunoSEQ multiplex PCR. The table lists some 500,000 clones, roughly 85% of them singletons. The sequencing input was PBMCs. The receptors stem from a woman between 40 and 50 years old in good health. Some clones in this sample may be carry-over from other donors' samples.

The table lists this clone with many counts. In nucleotides, the CDR3 is TGTGCCCACCGTGGGGGGGCTGGGGAGACCCAGTACTTC. Amino acid sequence: CAHRGGAGETQYF. V is TRBV7-9 and J is TRBJ2-5; tentative D call: TRBD2 (7 bases). The CDR3 contains 13 residues. Trimming pared 11 bases from V and 5 bases from J, leaving 18 bases between. Per the germline V gene, CDR1 is SEHNR and CDR2 is FQNEAQ (reference sequence).

The rearrangement uses TRBV7-3 and TRBJ2-3, with D perhaps matching TRBD1 or TRBD2 (5 bases each). There are 15 residues in the CDR3. V was pared by 4 bases and J by 2 bases, with 13 bases between. The V gene's germline CDR1 is SGHTA and CDR2 FQGTGA. Here the CDR3 reads CASSSGTGPTDTQYF. The CDR3 coding sequence is TGTGCCAGCAGCTCCGGGACGGGCCCCACAGATACGCAGTATTTT.

This clone showed up just a few times. J is TRBJ2-2 and V is TRBV19; 13 bases match TRBD2. Germline trimming cut 6 bases from V and 0 bases from J; bases unmatched to any gene: 4. CDR3 size: 17 residues. Per the germline V gene, CDR1 is LNHDA and CDR2 is SQIVND (reference sequence). CDR3 DNA: TGTGCCAGTAGCCGGGGACTAGCGGGGACGAACACCGGGGAGCTGTTTTTT. Translation gives CASSRGLAGTNTGELFF.

CDR3 sequence reads: CATSGDSSYEQYF. Written as DNA, the CDR3 is TGTGCCACTAGCGGGGACAGCTCCTACGAGCAGTACTTC. The rearrangement joins TRBV10-3 to TRBJ2-7, with 9 bases identical to TRBD2. This CDR3 spans 13 amino acids. Per germline, CDR1 ENHRY and CDR2 SYGVKD. The J segment lost 0 bases and the V segment lost 10 bases, leaving 4 bases of the junction unmatched.